Listed below are T cell receptor beta chains from one sample, sequenced in a study of blood T cell repertoires in COVID-19. The table came from immunoSEQ multiplex PCR; TCRdb's copy has only in-frame clones and leaves some out. The repertoire holds 300,000 to 400,000 clones, with around nine tenths as singletons. Source material: PBMCs or T cells enriched from blood (not recorded which). The receptors stem from a woman aged 25 to 39 with acute COVID-19. CDR3s include the opening cysteine and the closing phenylalanine or tryptophan. D genes are given only for firm matches. For some rows the clone size is stated as once, few or many, or as a class when expanded; others skip it.

DNA | CDR3 | size | D | J | V
TGTGCCAGCAGCTTAGCGAGGCTAGCAACAGATACGCAGTATTTT | CASSLARLATDTQYF | . | . | TRBJ2-3 | TRBV7-6
TGTGCCAGCAGCTTAATGGGACACCGGAACACTGAAGCTTTCTTT | CASSLMGHRNTEAFF | once | . | TRBJ1-1 | TRBV7-3
TGTGCCACCCGAGGGGACAGGGGAGGCACAGATACGCAGTATTTT | CATRGDRGGTDTQYF | . | TRBD1 | TRBJ2-3 | TRBV24-1
TGTGCCAGTAGTATAGTTGGAGCGGGCACTGAAGCTTTCTTT | CASSIVGAGTEAFF | . | . | TRBJ1-1 | TRBV19
TGTGCCAGCCGATGGAGCGGGGGCCCTGGTGATGAGCAGTTCTTC | CASRWSGGPGDEQFF | . | TRBD2 | TRBJ2-1 | TRBV27
TGTGCCAGCAGCTTAGGACAGGGTTGGGCGACCGAGCAGTACTTC | CASSLGQGWATEQYF | few | TRBD1 | TRBJ2-7 | TRBV7-9
TGTGCCTGGACACCCGGGACATCCGGCTACACCTTC | CAWTPGTSGYTF | . | . | TRBJ1-2 | TRBV30
TGTGCCAGCAGTTACTCGATTGGCCCCCAGTACTTC | CASSYSIGPQYF | . | . | TRBJ2-7 | TRBV6-6
TGTGCCAGCAGTTTTTCGGGGGAGGATACGCAGTATTTT | CASSFSGEDTQYF | . | . | TRBJ2-3 | TRBV12-3/TRBV12-4
TGTGCCAGCAGTCCACAGGGTCGGAATTCACCCCTCCACTTT | CASSPQGRNSPLHF | . | . | TRBJ1-6 | TRBV27